This TCR beta chain derives from a study of OX40 agonist ivuxolimab in advanced cancers. Study at large: Earlier treatment with anti-PD-1, anti-PD-L1 or anti-CTLA-4 was permitted, and over 35% had received some.

The V end lost 6 bases, the J end lost 5 bases, and 14 bases lay between the germline ends. This CDR3 has 13 residues. Per germline, CDR1 MNHEY and CDR2 SVGAGI. For this clone: Its antigen remains unknown.

Libraries were prepared by immunoSEQ multiplex PCR; TCRdb keeps only in-frame clonotypes and omits some of them. The data hold 55,000 to 65,000 clones, with over 75% observed a single time. Findings and caveats of the study: With doses of 0.1-3.0 mg/kg, partial responders showed among the lowest clonal expansion. Both blood CD4+ and CD8+ T cells showed clonal growth by week 6 at 0.1 to 3.0 mg/kg.

The TCR comes from an adult with an advanced solid tumor such as melanoma, head and neck, liver or kidney cancer. The chain combines TRBV6-5 with TRBJ2-7, with a tentative D call TRBD1 (6 bases). Source: CD4+ or CD8+ T cells sorted from blood, taken in a trial of the OX40 agonist ivuxolimab. In DNA form, the CDR3 reads TGTGCCAGCAGGAGCCCAGGGGTCCACGAGCAGTACTTC. Translated: CASRSPGVHEQYF.